These T cell receptor beta chains were read from a single sample in a study of shared clonotypes between healthy human individuals. Sequenced by immunoSEQ multiplex PCR; TCRdb stores in-frame clones only, minus some. This table holds hundreds of thousands of clones, 92% found once. The sequenced material came from naive CD8+ T cells sorted from blood. The source is a man younger than 45 in good health. Each CDR3 is given with its conserved first and last residue. The D gene is left open where the match is weak. Some rows mark clone size as missing; the rest say once, few, many or name a class of expanded clone.

j_call d_call clone_size v_call cdr3_aa cdr3_nt
TRBJ2-6 TRBD1 few TRBV7-9 CASTKRGQEYGANVLTF TGTGCCAGCACCAAACGGGGACAGGAATATGGGGCCAACGTCCTGACTTTC
TRBJ2-2 TRBD2 - TRBV4-3 CASSQGRASGKAGELFF TGCGCCAGCAGCCAAGGAAGGGCTAGCGGGAAGGCCGGGGAGCTGTTTTTT
TRBJ2-3 TRBD1 - TRBV5-6 CASSLGGTGTDTQYF TGTGCCAGCAGCTTGGGTGGGACAGGCACAGATACGCAGTATTTT
TRBJ2-3 TRBD2 - TRBV18 CASSPPGSGSPGDTQYF TGTGCCAGCTCACCACCGGGTAGCGGGAGCCCCGGCGATACGCAGTATTTT
TRBJ2-1 TRBD2 - TRBV28 CASRSGRSYNEQFF TGTGCCAGCCGTAGCGGGAGGTCCTACAATGAGCAGTTCTTC
TRBJ2-7 - - TRBV6-1 CASSERHGGTLPEQYF TGTGCCAGCAGTGAACGGCACGGCGGGACCCTCCCCGAGCAGTACTTC
TRBJ2-7 - - TRBV30 CAWSRMDVKEQYF TGTGCCTGGAGTCGAATGGACGTTAAGGAGCAGTACTTC
TRBJ2-7 - - TRBV4-1 CASSHPGGQLYEQYF TGCGCCAGCAGCCACCCCGGGGGACAGTTATACGAGCAGTACTTC
TRBJ2-1 - - TRBV7-2 CASSLLGVRGQFF TGTGCCAGCAGCTTACTAGGGGTAAGGGGGCAGTTCTTC
TRBJ2-1 - - TRBV19 CASSASTYNEQFF TGTGCCAGTAGTGCCTCCACCTACAATGAGCAGTTCTTC
TRBJ1-2 - - TRBV4-3 CASSLGLGYGYTF TGCGCCAGCAGCCTCGGATTGGGCTATGGCTACACCTTC
TRBJ2-7 TRBD2 once TRBV10-3 CAISAQREGSYEQYF TGTGCCATCAGTGCCCAGCGGGAGGGATCCTACGAGCAGTACTTC
TRBJ1-1 TRBD1 once TRBV14 CASSQDRYTRGPVRAFF TGTGCCAGCAGCCAAGATCGATACACCAGGGGGCCCGTCCGGGCTTTCTTT
TRBJ2-3 TRBD1 - TRBV27 CASSQSARDRQTDTQYF TGTGCCAGCAGTCAAAGCGCCCGGGACAGGCAAACAGATACGCAGTATTTT
TRBJ2-1 - - TRBV7-9 CAGADNNEQFF TGTGCCGGGGCAGACAACAATGAGCAGTTCTTC
TRBJ2-1 TRBD2 few TRBV28 CASSLGGSDNEQFF TGTGCCAGCAGTTTAGGCGGGAGTGACAATGAGCAGTTCTTC
TRBJ2-7 - - TRBV5-6 CASSSGAKGYEQYF TGTGCCAGCAGCTCAGGCGCCAAAGGGTACGAGCAGTACTTC
TRBJ1-4 TRBD1 - TRBV7-8 CASRNAGTGSEKLFF TGTGCCAGCAGAAACGCCGGGACAGGGTCCGAAAAACTGTTTTTT
TRBJ2-5 TRBD2 - TRBV7-7 CASSLARGRGQYF TGTGCTAGCAGCTTAGCCCGGGGGAGGGGTCAGTACTTC
TRBJ2-1 - once TRBV11-2 CASRDGTALDNEQFF TGTGCCAGCAGGGACGGGACCGCCTTGGACAATGAGCAGTTCTTC
TRBJ2-7 TRBD1 - TRBV15 CATSRGWGQGAYEQYF TGTGCCACCAGCAGAGGGTGGGGACAGGGGGCCTACGAGCAGTACTTC
TRBJ2-4 TRBD1 - TRBV27 CASSLDRETKNIQYF TGTGCCAGCAGTTTAGACAGGGAGACCAAAAACATTCAGTACTTC
TRBJ2-7 TRBD1 - TRBV5-5 CASSLRDRGYEQYF TGTGCCAGCAGCCTCCGGGACAGGGGATACGAGCAGTACTTC
TRBJ2-1 - - TRBV27 CASSLNDNEQFF TGTGCCAGCAGTTTAAATGACAATGAGCAGTTCTTC
TRBJ1-1 - - TRBV4-1 CASSQVKGNEAFF TGCGCCAGCAGCCAAGTGAAGGGTAATGAAGCTTTCTTT
TRBJ2-7 TRBD1 - TRBV27 CASSQRTGWVEQYF TGTGCCAGCAGTCAACGGACAGGGTGGGTCGAGCAGTACTTC
TRBJ2-1 TRBD2 - TRBV27 CASAGLAGATYNEQFF TGTGCCAGCGCCGGACTAGCGGGAGCCACATACAATGAGCAGTTCTTC
TRBJ2-1 TRBD2 once TRBV9 CASSFSGYYNEQFF TGTGCCAGCAGCTTTAGCGGGTACTACAATGAGCAGTTCTTC
TRBJ2-1 TRBD1 - TRBV7-2 CASSETGKEQFF TGTGCCAGCAGCGAGACAGGGAAGGAGCAGTTCTTC
TRBJ1-5 TRBD1 once TRBV7-9 CASSWEGQGNQPQHF TGTGCCAGCAGCTGGGAGGGACAGGGGAATCAGCCCCAGCATTTT
TRBJ2-7 TRBD2 - TRBV4-1 CASSQAGTSSYEQYF TGCGCCAGCAGCCAAGCGGGGACTAGCAGCTACGAGCAGTACTTC
TRBJ2-7 - - TRBV29-1 CSVAAQSSYEQYF TGCAGCGTTGCGGCACAGTCCTCCTACGAGCAGTACTTC
TRBJ2-3 - - TRBV4-3 CASSQDRTGVGDTQYF TGCGCCAGCAGCCAAGATCGGACGGGAGTGGGGGATACGCAGTATTTT
TRBJ2-2 - - TRBV18 CASSNGVTAPGELFF TGTGCCAGCTCCAACGGGGTGACAGCGCCCGGGGAGCTGTTTTTT
TRBJ2-7 - - TRBV5-6 CASSLAREQYF TGTGCCAGCAGCCTAGCCCGGGAGCAGTACTTC
TRBJ1-1 - - TRBV19 CASSIGMGTEAFF TGTGCCAGTAGTATCGGCATGGGAACTGAAGCTTTCTTT
TRBJ2-1 TRBD2 - TRBV11-2 CASSLGSGSSREQFF TGTGCCAGCAGCTTAGGGAGCGGGAGCAGCAGAGAGCAGTTCTTC
TRBJ1-1 - - TRBV5-1 CASSLGIQRGTNTEAFF TGCGCCAGCAGCTTGGGAATACAGAGGGGCACTAACACTGAAGCTTTCTTT